This T cell receptor (beta chain) is from a study of blood T cell repertoires in COVID-19. Study-wide background: The analysed material was cDNA or gDNA that came from T cells, B-cell-depleted T cells, or PBMCs.

Study processing details: Amplification of reference gene primers provided the estimated nucleated cell counts. Repertoires were generated with immunoSEQ multiplex PCR, while TCRdb's copy carries only in-frame clones and drops some. V and J calls and clone size come straight from that table; D and trimming were deduced from the DNA. The sample shows tens of thousands of clones, about 89% of them seen only once. V was pared by 6 bases and J by 1 base, with 6 bases between. Germline-derived CDR1 and CDR2 are DFQATT and SNEGSKA (reference sequence). The CDR3 contains 11 residues. The specimen sequenced was peripheral blood. The chain employs TRBV20-1 and TRBJ1-1; D not resolved. The clonotype comes from a man in his 70s with active COVID-19. CDR3 region: CSASRNTEAFF. Here the CDR3 DNA reads TGCAGTGCCTCTCGGAACACTGAAGCTTTCTTT.